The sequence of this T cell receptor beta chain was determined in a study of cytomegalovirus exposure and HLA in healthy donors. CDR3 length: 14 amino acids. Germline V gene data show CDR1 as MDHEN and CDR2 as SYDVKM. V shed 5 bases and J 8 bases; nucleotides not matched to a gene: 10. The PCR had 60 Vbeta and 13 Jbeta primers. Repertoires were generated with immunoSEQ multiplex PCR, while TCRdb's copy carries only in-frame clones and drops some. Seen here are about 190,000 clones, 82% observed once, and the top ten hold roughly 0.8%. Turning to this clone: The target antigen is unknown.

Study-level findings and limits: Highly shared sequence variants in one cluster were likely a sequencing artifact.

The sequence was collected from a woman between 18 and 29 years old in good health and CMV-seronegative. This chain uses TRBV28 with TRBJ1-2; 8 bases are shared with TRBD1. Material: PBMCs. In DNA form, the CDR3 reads TGTGCCAGCAGTGATGGACAGGGCGGGTGGGGCTACACCTTC. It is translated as CASSDGQGGWGYTF.